This TCR beta chain was profiled in a study of blood T cells in healthy people across ages. Study information: Capture by template switching was about one barcoded beta molecule per two T cells. Study outcomes and limitations: PBMCs that were unsorted prevented a conclusive naive versus antigen-experienced comparison.

V gave up 5 bases and J gave up 13 bases; unmatched junction bases: 11. CDR1 is MNHEY and CDR2 is SVGAGI in the germline V gene. CDR3 size: 13 residues. Next came a second PCR, run for 7 to 11 cycles, which used a sample-barcoded 5' primer along with a J-beta primer mix. TCRdb re-analysed the 5' RACE reads in MiXCR, keeping a single row per CDR3 protein. The sample records a few hundred thousand distinct CDR3 sequences, roughly a quarter being singletons. A few counts support this clonotype. The antigen remains unidentified. Another study also made use of these data, one on T cells of mothers and their children. That work states: A slight, non-significant increase in overlap was found for related mother-child pairs relative to unrelated pairs.

The gene calls are TRBV6-5 and TRBJ2-5; 9 bases match TRBD1. The origin of this receptor is a boy between 2 and 15 years old in good health. The source material was blood. The CDR3 region is CASSAPGQGVPYF. The CDR3 nucleotides read TGTGCCAGCAGTGCACCGGGACAGGGTGTACCGTACTTC.